This T cell receptor beta chain is drawn from a study of T-cell reconstitution after alpha-beta-depleted transplantation in children (dated by TCRdb to about 2016). Study-wide context: Using TCR repertoire profiling, the study quantitatively followed how T-cell immune reconstitution unfolded in children after TCRalphabeta/CD19-depleted allogeneic hematopoietic cell transplantation.

About this clonotype: Its cognate antigen has yet to be identified. The junction departs from germline at one end; a sequencing error may be responsible.

The CDR3 has 14 amino acids, counting the end cysteine and phenylalanine. Left in the record is the CDR3 DNA by itself, 42 bases read in frame from the first base. The germline V gene (reference sequence) provides CDR1 DFQATT and CDR2 SNEGSKA. Library preparation used PCR. Sequencing was performed on an Illumina HiSeq 2500. Molecular barcoding was employed in the preparation of TCR libraries, with unique molecular identifiers being used to normalize TCRbeta repertoire quantification. Starting from the raw public reads, TCRdb applied fastp trimming at Q25, assembled clones with MiXCR and retained in-frame beta chains. For every CDR3 protein sequence, its rows merge into one entry that carries the most common genes and DNA. The sample contains about 360,000 distinct CDR3 sequences, about 14% of them found a single time. The ten most abundant clones make up 4.3% of the sample.

This TCR came from a human donor who donated a stem cell graft to a child with Fanconi anemia. This specimen consisted of PBMCs, obtained from the stem cell graft. The V and J genes are TRBV20-1 and TRBJ2-5, and 9 bases in between align with TRBD1. The DNA is as follows: TGCGGTGCGTTATTACAGGGGGCGGGAGAGACCCAGTACTTC. The resulting protein is CGALLQGAGETQYF.